These 20 T cell receptor beta chains came from one sample sequenced in a study of T-cell reconstitution after alpha-beta-depleted transplantation in children. Preparation of the TCRbeta library involved a method that used unique molecular identifiers. TCRdb processed the PCR reads anew with MiXCR; each CDR3 protein has one entry. Seen here are approximately 270,000 distinct CDR3 sequences, more than 9% observed once, and the top ten hold around 10%. Sequencing used PBMCs from the stem cell graft donor, obtained from the stem cell graft. The receptors stem from a human donor who donated a stem cell graft to a child with SCID.

There are a few counts of this clonotype. The chain carries TRBV20-1 and TRBJ2-1, with 9 bases identical to TRBD2. The V and J ends lost 0 bases and 2 bases, in that order; junction bases with no gene match: 11. Germline loops: CDR1 DFQATT, CDR2 SNEGSKA (reference sequence). The CDR3 runs 18 residues. CDR3 nucleotide sequence: TGCAGTGCTAGAGATCCCACGGGTGAGCGGGGGGCCTACAATGAGCAGTTCTTC. It codes for CSARDPTGERGAYNEQFF.

The chain combines TRBV7-9 with TRBJ2-5, with TRBD1 matching over 12 bases. Germline CDR1 and CDR2: SEHNR and FQNEAQ (reference sequence). The CDR3 has 17 residues. V was pared by 4 bases and J by 4 bases, with 10 bases of the junction left unmatched. The CDR3: CASSSFGTGGFSETQYF. The CDR3 DNA sequence: TGTGCCAGCAGCTCCTTCGGGACAGGGGGCTTCTCAGAGACCCAGTACTTC.

The chain has TRBV5-1 and TRBJ2-1; 9 bases line up with TRBD1. This CDR3 is built from 15 residues. The germline V gene has CDR1 SGHRS and CDR2 YFSETQ. V trimming: 2 bases; J trimming: 7 bases; junction bases outside the gene matches: 7. This chain's CDR3 is CASSFGDRDQNEQFF. Written as DNA, the CDR3 is TGCGCCAGCAGCTTCGGGGACAGGGACCAAAATGAGCAGTTCTTC.

The chain couples TRBV5-6 to TRBJ2-5; 7 bases fit TRBD1. CDR3 length equals 15 residues. The V gene's germline CDR1 is SGHDT and CDR2 YYEEEE. With 5 bases clipped from V and 0 bases from J, the junction kept 7 bases outside the gene matches. The CDR3 DNA reads as TGTGCCAGCAGTCTCGGGACAGAGTACCAAGAGACCCAGTACTTC. This translates into CASSLGTEYQETQYF.

V and J are TRBV20-1 and TRBJ2-2; TRBD2 might be the D (7 bases). The V gene's germline CDR1 is DFQATT and CDR2 SNEGSKA (reference sequence). The CDR3 totals 15 residues. With 5 bases removed from V and 0 bases from J, the gap between germline ends came to 13 bases. The CDR3 protein is CSASRGGANTGELFF. CDR3 nucleotides: TGCAGTGCTTCAAGAGGGGGGGCGAACACCGGGGAGCTGTTTTTT.

This clonotype turned up a few times. The chain recombines TRBV2 with TRBJ1-1; D is perhaps TRBD1 (6 bases). V dropped 2 bases and J dropped 8 bases, with 15 bases sitting between them. Germline V gene sequence: CDR1 SNHLY, CDR2 FYNNEI. The CDR3 has 14 amino acids. The CDR3: CASSEWRGGFEAFF. The CDR3 region has the DNA TGTGCCAGCAGTGAATGGAGGGGGGGCTTCGAAGCTTTCTTT.

At least ten counts were recorded for this clonotype. J is TRBJ2-5 and V is TRBV13; 9 nucleotides agree with TRBD2. Germline-derived CDR1 and CDR2 are PRHDT and FYEKMQ (reference sequence). V gave up 6 bases and J gave up 2 bases; unmatched junction bases: 7. This CDR3 spans 15 amino acids. CDR3 DNA: TGTGCCAGCAGTTACAGCGGGGGGTCGCAAGAGACCCAGTACTTC. Protein sequence: CASSYSGGSQETQYF.

This clonotype was found many times. V usage is TRBV2 and J usage is TRBJ2-7; D possibly corresponds to TRBD1 (6 bases). With 5 bases removed from V and 2 bases from J, the gap between germline ends came to 7 bases. The CDR3 spans 12 residues. From germline, CDR1 is SNHLY and CDR2 FYNNEI. CDR3 bases: TGTGCCAGCAGTCAGGGGACCTACGAGCAGTACTTC. Amino acid sequence: CASSQGTYEQYF. The whole variable domain, remainder taken from reference TRBV2 and TRBJ2-7, is EPEVTQTPSHQVTQMGQEVILRCVPISNHLYFYWYRQILGQKVEFLVSFYNNEISEKSEIFDDQFSVERPDGSNFTLKIRSTKLEDSAMYFCASSQGTYEQYFGPGTRLTVT.

This rearrangement joins TRBV10-3 to TRBJ2-5; no clear D gene. The CDR3 contains 13 residues. Germline values: CDR1 ENHRY, CDR2 SYGVKD. V was shortened by 0 bases and J by 5 bases, with 7 bases between the two germline ends. CDR3 in amino acids: CAISESTPETQYF. CDR3 DNA: TGTGCCATCAGTGAGTCTACCCCGGAGACCCAGTACTTC.

The sample holds a few counts of this clonotype. The V call is TRBV6-2 or TRBV6-3, the J call TRBJ1-1; 7 bases match TRBD1. Germline V CDR1 and CDR2: MNHEY, SVGEGT. This CDR3 region has 14 residues. V gave up 6 bases and J gave up 5 bases; unmatched junction bases: 9. The CDR3 coding sequence is TGTGCCAGCAGGCAACAGGGGATGTATACTGAAGCTTTCTTT. This sequence encodes CASRQQGMYTEAFF.

This clonotype was found a few times. The chain has TRBV7-9 and TRBJ2-7, with 7 positions matching TRBD2. Per the germline V gene, CDR1 is SEHNR and CDR2 is FQNEAQ (reference sequence). J gave up 5 bases and V 0 bases, and 1 base lay outside the gene matches. This CDR3 is built from 13 residues. CDR3 coding DNA: TGTGCCAGCAGCTTAGCAGGGAGGGACGAGCAGTACTTC. This translates into CASSLAGRDEQYF. The whole variable domain, remainder taken from reference TRBV7-9 and TRBJ2-7, is DTGVSQNPRHKITKRGQNVTFRCDPISEHNRLYWYRQTLGQGPEFLTYFQNEAQLEKSRLLSDRFSAERPKGSFSTLEIQRTEQGDSAMYLCASSLAGRDEQYFGPGTRLTVT.

In its sample, this clonotype was seen many times. V and J are TRBV6-1 and TRBJ1-5; no clear D. CDR3 length: 15 amino acids. The V gene's germline CDR1 is MNHNS and CDR2 SASEGT. V lost 6 bases and J 0 bases, leaving 12 bases between the germline ends. The chain's CDR3 is CASSPSGNSNQPQHF. DNA for the CDR3: TGTGCCAGCAGCCCCTCCGGAAATAGCAATCAGCCCCAGCATTTT.

CDR3 loop: CASSLTLAGKYNEQFF. CDR3 bases: TGTGCCAGCAGCTTGACACTAGCGGGGAAGTACAATGAGCAGTTCTTC. V is TRBV11-2 and J is TRBJ2-1; TRBD2 matches at 10 bases. This CDR3 is 16 amino acids long. CDR1 is SGHAT, CDR2 FQNNGV, per germline. J lost 4 bases, V lost 3 bases, and 6 bases had no gene match.

Many counts were recorded for this clonotype. The J gene is TRBJ2-2, the V gene TRBV10-3; TRBD1 is a possible D gene (6 bases). Trimming cost V 4 bases and J 2 bases, with 14 bases left between them. The length of the CDR3 is 16 residues. CDR1 and CDR2 from the germline V gene are ENHRY and SYGVKD. CDR3 in amino acids: CAISVGQGLNTGELFF. CDR3 nucleotides: TGTGCCATCAGTGTGGGGCAGGGGCTCAACACCGGGGAGCTGTTTTTT.

This clonotype was counted many times. J is TRBJ1-6 and V is TRBV7-3; no clear D. The germline CDR1 and CDR2 sequences are SGHTA and FQGTGA. The CDR3 is 14 residues long. V gave up 6 bases and J gave up 9 bases, with 15 bases separating them. The CDR3 here is CASSPTGLGSPLHF. DNA of the CDR3: TGTGCCAGCAGTCCAACGGGGTTGGGTTCACCCCTCCACTTT.

The table lists this clonotype with a few counts. V usage is TRBV3-1 and J usage is TRBJ1-6, with a weak D call TRBD1 (6 bases). The germline V and J ends were trimmed by 3 bases and 7 bases, with 16 bases remaining between them. The CDR3 has 16 residues. Looked up from germline, CDR1 is LGHDT and CDR2 is YNNKEL (reference sequence). Here the CDR3 DNA reads TGTGCCAGCAGCCACAGAGACACCAGGGGCAATTCACCCCTCCACTTT. Translated: CASSHRDTRGNSPLHF.

As for this clonotype: Given a much more abundant clone one base away, this may be a read error. This sequence joins TRBV20-1 and TRBJ2-7; D possibly corresponds to TRBD1 (7 bases). Germline assignment: CDR1 DFQATT and CDR2 SNEGSKA (reference sequence). The CDR3 has 13 amino acids. CDR3 region: CSARGGTDYEKYF. DNA for the CDR3: TGCAGTGCGAGAGGGGGCACGGACTACGAGAAGTACTTC.

This clonotype was counted a few times. This chain links TRBV29-1 with TRBJ2-7, with D perhaps TRBD2 (5 bases). V was cut by 2 bases and J by 6 bases, with 14 bases left in between. Per the germline V gene, CDR1 is SQVTM and CDR2 is ANQGSEA. The CDR3 sequence is 13 residues long. In nucleotides, the CDR3 is TGCAGCGTTGAAAGAGGAACTAGGGCCGAGCAGTACTTC. Its translation is CSVERGTRAEQYF.

This clonotype showed up just a few times. Here the CDR3 DNA reads TGCAGCGTTGAGGACCGAAACTCGGAAAAACTGTTTTTT. Translation: CSVEDRNSEKLFF. The chain joins TRBV29-1 to TRBJ1-4; D is unresolved. CDR1 and CDR2 from the germline V gene are SQVTM and ANQGSEA. The CDR3 is made up of 13 amino acids. V shed 3 bases and J shed 8 bases, with 13 bases lying between them.

The table lists this clonotype with a few counts. The chain joins TRBV12-3 or TRBV12-4 to TRBJ2-7, with 8 bases identical to TRBD2. V shed 7 bases and J 4 bases; nucleotides not matched to a gene: 9. CDR3 length: 14 residues. In DNA form, the CDR3 reads TGTGCCAGCATCCTTAGCGGGGCCGGATACGAGCAGTACTTC. Its translation is CASILSGAGYEQYF.